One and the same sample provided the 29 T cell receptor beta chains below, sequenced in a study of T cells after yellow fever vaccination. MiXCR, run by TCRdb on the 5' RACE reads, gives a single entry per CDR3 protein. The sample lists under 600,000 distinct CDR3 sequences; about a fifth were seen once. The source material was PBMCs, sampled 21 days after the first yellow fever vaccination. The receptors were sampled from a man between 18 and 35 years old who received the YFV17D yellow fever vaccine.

CDR3 DNA: TGTGCCAGCAGCGGGCTGAGACAAGATTTGAACACTGAAGCTTTCTTT. Protein: CASSGLRQDLNTEAFF. J is TRBJ1-1 and V is TRBV5-6; D gene uncertain. The germline CDR1 and CDR2 sequences are SGHDT and YYEEEE. The V gene lost 4 bases and the J gene lost 0 bases, with 16 bases spanning the gap. The CDR3 loop spans 16 amino acids.

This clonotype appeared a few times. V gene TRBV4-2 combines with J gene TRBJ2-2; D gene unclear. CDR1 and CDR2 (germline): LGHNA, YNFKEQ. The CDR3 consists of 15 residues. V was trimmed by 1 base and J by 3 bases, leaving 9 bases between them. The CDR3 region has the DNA TGTGCCAGCAGCCAAGGGGAAGGGTACACCGGGGAGCTGTTTTTT. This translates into CASSQGEGYTGELFF.

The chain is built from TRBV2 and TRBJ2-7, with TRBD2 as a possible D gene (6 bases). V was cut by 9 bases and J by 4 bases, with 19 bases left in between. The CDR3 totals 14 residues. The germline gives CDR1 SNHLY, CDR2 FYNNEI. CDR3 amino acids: CASTAGSPGYEQYF. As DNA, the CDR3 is TGTGCCAGTACCGCGGGGTCCCCTGGGTACGAGCAGTACTTC.

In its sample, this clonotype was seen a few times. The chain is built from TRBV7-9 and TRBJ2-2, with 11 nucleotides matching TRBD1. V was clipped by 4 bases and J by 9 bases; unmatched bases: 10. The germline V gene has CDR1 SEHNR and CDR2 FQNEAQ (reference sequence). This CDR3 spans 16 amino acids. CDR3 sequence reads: CASSSRGTGGLRELFF. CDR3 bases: TGTGCCAGCAGCTCAAGGGGGACAGGGGGACTTCGGGAGCTGTTTTTT.

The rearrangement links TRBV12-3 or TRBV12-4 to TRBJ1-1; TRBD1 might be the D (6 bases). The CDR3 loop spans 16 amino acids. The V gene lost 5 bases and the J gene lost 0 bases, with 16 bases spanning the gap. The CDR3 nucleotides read TGTGCCAGCAGTCCCGGACAGATGTCCATGAACACTGAAGCTTTCTTT. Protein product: CASSPGQMSMNTEAFF.

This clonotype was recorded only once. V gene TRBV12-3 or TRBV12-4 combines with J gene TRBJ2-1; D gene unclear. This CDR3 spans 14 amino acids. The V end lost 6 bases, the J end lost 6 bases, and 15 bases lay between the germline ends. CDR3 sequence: CASSPTRVGNEQFF. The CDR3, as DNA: TGTGCCAGCAGCCCCACCCGCGTAGGCAATGAGCAGTTCTTC.

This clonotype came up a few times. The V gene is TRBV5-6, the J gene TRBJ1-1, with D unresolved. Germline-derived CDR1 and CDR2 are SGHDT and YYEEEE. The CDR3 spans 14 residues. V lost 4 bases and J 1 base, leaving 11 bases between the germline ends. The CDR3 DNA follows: TGTGCCAGCAGCCCGAGACCAGCGAACACTGAAGCTTTCTTT. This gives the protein CASSPRPANTEAFF.

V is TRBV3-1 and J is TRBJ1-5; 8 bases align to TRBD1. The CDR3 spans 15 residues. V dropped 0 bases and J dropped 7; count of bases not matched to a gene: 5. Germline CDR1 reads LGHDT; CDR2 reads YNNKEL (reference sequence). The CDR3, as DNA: TGTGCCAGCAGCCAAGAAGACAGGGGTGGACAGCCCCAGCATTTT. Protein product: CASSQEDRGGQPQHF.

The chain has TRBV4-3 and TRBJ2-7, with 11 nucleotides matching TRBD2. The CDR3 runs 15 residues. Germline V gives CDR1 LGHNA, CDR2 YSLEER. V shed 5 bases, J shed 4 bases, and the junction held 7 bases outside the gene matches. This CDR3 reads CASSSRRLAGYEQYF. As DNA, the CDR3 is TGCGCCAGCAGCTCGCGTCGACTAGCGGGGTACGAGCAGTACTTC.

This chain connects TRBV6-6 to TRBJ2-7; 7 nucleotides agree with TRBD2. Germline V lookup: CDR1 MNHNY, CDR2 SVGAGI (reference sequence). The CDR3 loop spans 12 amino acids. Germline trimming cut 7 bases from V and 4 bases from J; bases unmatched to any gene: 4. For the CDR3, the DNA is TGTGCCAGCATAGGGGAGGGGTACGAGCAGTACGTC. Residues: CASIGEGYEQYV.

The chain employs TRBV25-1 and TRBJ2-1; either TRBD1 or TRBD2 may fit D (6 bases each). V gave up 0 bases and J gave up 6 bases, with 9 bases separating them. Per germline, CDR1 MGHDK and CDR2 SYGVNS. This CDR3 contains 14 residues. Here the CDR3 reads CASSEYRGRNEQFF. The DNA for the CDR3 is TGTGCCAGCAGTGAATATCGGGGGCGCAATGAGCAGTTCTTC.

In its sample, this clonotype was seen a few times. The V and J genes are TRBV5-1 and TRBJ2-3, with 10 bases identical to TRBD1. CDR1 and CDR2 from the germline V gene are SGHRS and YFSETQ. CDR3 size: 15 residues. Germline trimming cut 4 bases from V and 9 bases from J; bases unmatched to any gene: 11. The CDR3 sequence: CASSPTTGGLDTQYF. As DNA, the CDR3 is TGCGCCAGCAGCCCGACGACAGGGGGCCTTGACACGCAGTATTTT.

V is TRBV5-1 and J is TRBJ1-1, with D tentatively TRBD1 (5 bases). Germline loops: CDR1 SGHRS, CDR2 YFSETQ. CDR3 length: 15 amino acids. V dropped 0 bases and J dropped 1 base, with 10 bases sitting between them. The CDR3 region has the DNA TGCGCCAGCAGCTTGGGGGGGTCAGAGAACACTGAAGCTTTCTTT. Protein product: CASSLGGSENTEAFF.

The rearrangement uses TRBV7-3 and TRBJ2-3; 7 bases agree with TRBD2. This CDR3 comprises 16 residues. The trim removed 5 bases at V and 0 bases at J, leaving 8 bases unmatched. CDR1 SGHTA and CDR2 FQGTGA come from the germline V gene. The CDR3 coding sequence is TGTGCCAGCAGCCCCGTGGATAGCGGGAGCACAGATACGCAGTATTTT. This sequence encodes CASSPVDSGSTDTQYF. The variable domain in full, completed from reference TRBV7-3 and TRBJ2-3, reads GAGVSQTPSNKVTEKGKYVELRCDPISGHTALYWYRQSLGQGPEFLIYFQGTGAADDSGLPNDRFFAVRPEGSVSTLKIQRTERGDSAVYLCASSPVDSGSTDTQYFGPGTRLTVL.

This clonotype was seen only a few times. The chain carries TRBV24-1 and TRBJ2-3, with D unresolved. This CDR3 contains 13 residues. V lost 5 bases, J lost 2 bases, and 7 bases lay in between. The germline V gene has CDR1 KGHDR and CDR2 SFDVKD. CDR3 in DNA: TGTGCCACCAGTGCGACCTTCACAGATACGCAGTATTTT. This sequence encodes CATSATFTDTQYF.

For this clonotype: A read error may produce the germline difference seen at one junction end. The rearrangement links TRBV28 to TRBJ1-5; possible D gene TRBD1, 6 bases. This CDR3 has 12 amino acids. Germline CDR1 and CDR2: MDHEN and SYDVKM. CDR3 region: CATTGSNRPQHF. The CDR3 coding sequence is TGTGCCACGACAGGTTCCAATCGGCCCCAGCATTTT.

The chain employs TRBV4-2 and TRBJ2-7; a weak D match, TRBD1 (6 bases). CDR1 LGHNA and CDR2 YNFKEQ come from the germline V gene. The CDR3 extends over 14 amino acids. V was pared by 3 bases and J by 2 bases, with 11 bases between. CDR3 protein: CASSHSRGPYEQYF. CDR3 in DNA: TGTGCCAGCAGCCATTCCAGGGGACCCTACGAGCAGTACTTC.

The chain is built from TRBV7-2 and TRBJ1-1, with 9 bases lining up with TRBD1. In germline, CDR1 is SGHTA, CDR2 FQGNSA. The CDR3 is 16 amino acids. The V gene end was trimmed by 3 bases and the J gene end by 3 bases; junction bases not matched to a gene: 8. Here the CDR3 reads CASSLGQGLGHTEAFF. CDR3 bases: TGTGCCAGCAGCTTGGGACAGGGCCTCGGGCACACTGAAGCTTTCTTT.

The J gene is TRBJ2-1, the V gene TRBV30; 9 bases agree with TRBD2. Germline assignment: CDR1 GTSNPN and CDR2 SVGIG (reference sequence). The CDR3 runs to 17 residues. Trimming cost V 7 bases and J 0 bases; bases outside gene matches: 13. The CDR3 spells CASQGSGGRSSYNEQFF. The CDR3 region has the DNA TGTGCCTCTCAGGGTAGCGGGGGCCGGAGCTCCTACAATGAGCAGTTCTTC.

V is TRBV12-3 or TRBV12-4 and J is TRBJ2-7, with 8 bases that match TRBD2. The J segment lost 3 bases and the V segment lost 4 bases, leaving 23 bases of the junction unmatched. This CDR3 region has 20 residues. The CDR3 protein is CASSWARGGLTWIRDYEQYF. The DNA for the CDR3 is TGTGCCAGCAGTTGGGCCCGCGGGGGGCTGACGTGGATTAGGGACTACGAGCAGTACTTC.

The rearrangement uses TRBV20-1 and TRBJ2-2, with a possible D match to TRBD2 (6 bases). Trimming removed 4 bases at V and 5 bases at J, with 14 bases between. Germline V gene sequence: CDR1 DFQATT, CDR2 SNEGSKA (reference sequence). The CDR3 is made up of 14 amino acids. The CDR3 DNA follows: TGCAGTGCTACGGAGGGTCCGCTAACCGGGGAGCTGTTTTTT. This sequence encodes CSATEGPLTGELFF.

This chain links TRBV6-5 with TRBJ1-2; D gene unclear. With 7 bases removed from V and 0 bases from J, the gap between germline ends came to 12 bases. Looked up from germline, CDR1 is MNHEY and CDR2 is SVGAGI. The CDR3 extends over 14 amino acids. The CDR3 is CASKLTLANYGYTF. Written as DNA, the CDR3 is TGTGCCAGCAAGTTGACTTTAGCTAACTATGGCTACACCTTC.

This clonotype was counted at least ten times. This CDR3 is CASSDRGYNEQFF. CDR3 sequence (DNA): TGCGCCAGCAGCGACAGGGGGTACAATGAGCAGTTCTTC. V and J are TRBV5-1 and TRBJ2-1, with TRBD1 matching over 9 bases. Germline lookup yields CDR1 SGHRS and CDR2 YFSETQ. V gave up 4 bases and J gave up 4 bases; unmatched junction bases: 0. The CDR3 length is 13 residues.

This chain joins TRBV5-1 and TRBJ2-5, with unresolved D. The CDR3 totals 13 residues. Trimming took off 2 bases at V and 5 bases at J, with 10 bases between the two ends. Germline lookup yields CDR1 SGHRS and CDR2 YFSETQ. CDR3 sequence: CASSFARSETQYF. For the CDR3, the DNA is TGCGCCAGCAGCTTCGCCAGGTCGGAGACCCAGTACTTC.

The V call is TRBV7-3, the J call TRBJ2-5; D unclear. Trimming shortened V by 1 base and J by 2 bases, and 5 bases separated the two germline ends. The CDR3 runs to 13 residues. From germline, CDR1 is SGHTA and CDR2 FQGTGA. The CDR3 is CASSLRRQETQYF. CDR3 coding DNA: TGTGCCAGCAGCTTAAGACGACAAGAGACCCAGTACTTC.

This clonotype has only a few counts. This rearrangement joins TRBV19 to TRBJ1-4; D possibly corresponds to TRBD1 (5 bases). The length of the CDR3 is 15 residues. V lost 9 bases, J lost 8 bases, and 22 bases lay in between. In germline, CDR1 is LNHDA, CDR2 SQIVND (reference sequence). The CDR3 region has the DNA TGTGCCAGCAGGACCATAGGGGCTTACTGGGAAAAACTGTTTTTT. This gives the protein CASRTIGAYWEKLFF.

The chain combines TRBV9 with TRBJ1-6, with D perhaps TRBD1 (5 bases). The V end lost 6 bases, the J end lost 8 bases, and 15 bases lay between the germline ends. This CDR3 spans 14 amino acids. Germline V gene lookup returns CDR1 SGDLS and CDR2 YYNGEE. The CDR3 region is CASTPGLSDSPLHF. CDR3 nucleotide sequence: TGTGCCAGCACCCCAGGGCTGAGTGATTCACCCCTCCACTTT. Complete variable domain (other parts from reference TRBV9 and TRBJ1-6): DSGVTQTPKHLITATGQRVTLRCSPRSGDLSVYWYQQSLDQGLQFLIQYYNGEERAKGNILERFSAQQFPDLHSELNLSSLELGDSALYFCASTPGLSDSPLHFGNGTRLTVT.

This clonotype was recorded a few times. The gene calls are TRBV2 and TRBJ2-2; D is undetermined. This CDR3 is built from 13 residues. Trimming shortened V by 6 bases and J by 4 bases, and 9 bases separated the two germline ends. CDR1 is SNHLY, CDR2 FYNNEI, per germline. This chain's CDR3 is CASRISSTGELFF. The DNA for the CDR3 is TGTGCCAGCAGAATTAGCAGCACCGGGGAGCTGTTTTTT.

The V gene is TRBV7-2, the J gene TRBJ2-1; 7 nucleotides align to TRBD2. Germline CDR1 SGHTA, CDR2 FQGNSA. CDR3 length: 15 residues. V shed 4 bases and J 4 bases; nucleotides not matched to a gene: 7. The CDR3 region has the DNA TGTGCCAGCAGCTCTCTAGCGGTCATTTACAATGAGCAGTTCTTC. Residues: CASSSLAVIYNEQFF.